A single sample is the source of the 26 T cell receptor beta chains below, sequenced in a study of OX40 agonist ivuxolimab in advanced cancers. TCRdb's copy holds only in-frame clones and misses some; the assay was immunoSEQ multiplex PCR. There are 65,000 to 90,000 clones in the sample; roughly 90% occur only once, and approximately 9.3% lies in the top ten. The sequences come from CD4+ or CD8+ T cells sorted from blood, collected in a trial of the OX40 agonist ivuxolimab. The receptors here all came from an adult with an advanced solid tumor such as melanoma, head and neck, liver or kidney cancer.

This chain joins TRBV11-2 and TRBJ1-2; 10 nucleotides align to TRBD1. The trim removed 7 bases at V and 5 bases at J, leaving 7 bases unmatched. The CDR3 covers 14 residues. Germline CDR1 reads SGHAT; CDR2 reads FQNNGV. CDR3 residues: CASKTGTGDYGYTF. The CDR3 bases are TGTGCCAGCAAAACTGGGACAGGGGATTATGGCTACACCTTC.

Here the CDR3 DNA reads TGTGCCAGCAGCCTCGGACTCGGTAGCCTCAATGAGCAGTTCTTC. Amino acid sequence: CASSLGLGSLNEQFF. The chain has TRBV7-3 and TRBJ2-1, with D possibly being TRBD2 (5 bases). Germline values: CDR1 SGHTA, CDR2 FQGTGA. With 5 bases removed from V and 6 bases from J, the gap between germline ends came to 17 bases. This CDR3 region has 15 residues.

This chain links TRBV7-6 with TRBJ2-7; possibly TRBD2 for D (7 bases). The V and J ends lost 0 bases and 3 bases respectively, with 12 bases between them. Germline V gene data show CDR1 as SGHVS and CDR2 as FNYEAQ. The CDR3 length is 15 residues. Here the CDR3 DNA reads TGTGCCAGCAGCTTAGCCCGAGGGGGGGGCTACGAGCAGTACTTC. This gives the protein CASSLARGGGYEQYF.

This sequence joins TRBV11-2 and TRBJ2-1, with TRBD2 as a possible D gene (6 bases). This CDR3 region has 18 residues. V lost 1 base to trimming and J lost 0 bases, with 16 bases between them. CDR1 is SGHAT, CDR2 FQNNGV, per germline. The CDR3 DNA sequence: TGTGCCAGCAGCTTAGGGGGGGAGGAGATCAGCTCCTACAATGAGCAGTTCTTC. Translated, it gives CASSLGGEEISSYNEQFF.

This chain connects TRBV10-3 to TRBJ2-1; 12 bases are shared with TRBD2. Trimming at V came to 4 bases and at J to 5 bases, leaving 0 bases not matched to a gene. Germline-derived CDR1 and CDR2 are ENHRY and SYGVKD. This CDR3 has 14 amino acids. The CDR3 here is CAISGLAGDNEQFF. DNA of the CDR3: TGTGCCATCAGTGGACTAGCGGGGGACAATGAGCAGTTCTTC.

The chain combines TRBV4-2 with TRBJ2-7, with D perhaps TRBD2 (5 bases). Germline CDR1 and CDR2: LGHNA and YNFKEQ. The CDR3 totals 14 residues. V lost 1 base and J lost 4, with 11 bases in between. This CDR3 reads CASSQVTSGYEQYF. DNA of the CDR3: TGTGCCAGCAGCCAAGTAACGTCGGGATACGAGCAGTACTTC.

This chain links TRBV4-3 with TRBJ2-1, with 10 bases that match TRBD2. The CDR3 has 17 amino acids. The V segment lost 1 base and the J segment 7 bases; nucleotides outside the gene matches: 10. Germline V gives CDR1 LGHNA, CDR2 YSLEER. DNA for the CDR3: TGCGCCAGCAGCCAAGCCGGGGGACTAGCGAAAGGAAATGAGCAGTTCTTC. Translation gives CASSQAGGLAKGNEQFF.

J is TRBJ2-2 and V is TRBV12-5; 8 bases agree with TRBD1. The V and J ends lost 4 bases and 3 bases, in that order; junction bases with no gene match: 10. Germline assignment: CDR1 LGHNT and CDR2 FRNRAP. CDR3 length: 17 amino acids. CDR3 sequence: CASGWHPGQEYTGELFF. The CDR3 region has the DNA TGTGCTAGTGGTTGGCACCCGGGACAGGAGTACACCGGGGAGCTGTTTTTT.

CDR3 region: CASILDRSSGNTIYF. The DNA for the CDR3 is TGTGCCAGCATCCTCGACCGTAGCTCTGGAAACACCATATATTTT. The chain carries TRBV7-9 and TRBJ1-3; no definite D call. The germline gives CDR1 SEHNR, CDR2 FQNEAQ (reference sequence). The CDR3 is 15 residues long. Trimming stripped 7 bases from V and 0 bases from J, with 13 bases between.

This chain links TRBV27 with TRBJ2-7, with D unclear. The CDR3 length is 14 residues. The V gene's germline CDR1 is MNHEY and CDR2 SMNVEV (reference sequence). Deletions cut 3 bases from V and 1 base from J, with 10 bases between. The CDR3 DNA reads TGTGCCAGCAGTTTTTCTTGGGGATCCTACGAGCAGTACTTC. This codes for CASSFSWGSYEQYF.

This rearrangement joins TRBV4-3 to TRBJ2-7; 9 positions match TRBD1. J was trimmed by 3 bases and V by 1 base; bases with no gene match: 4. Per germline, CDR1 LGHNA and CDR2 YSLEER. This CDR3 is 15 amino acids long. The CDR3 nucleotides read TGCGCCAGCAGCCAAGGGCCGGGACAGGGCTACGAGCAGTACTTC. Protein sequence: CASSQGPGQGYEQYF.

The genes are TRBV9 and TRBJ1-1; no definite D call. The CDR3 consists of 13 residues. V was pared by 4 bases and J by 4 bases, with 11 bases between. Germline CDR1 SGDLS, CDR2 YYNGEE. Here the CDR3 reads CASSPGGLTEAFF. The CDR3 DNA follows: TGTGCCAGCAGCCCAGGCGGGCTCACTGAAGCTTTCTTT.

This clone occurred a few times. The CDR3 sequence: CASSQLNTEAFF. In DNA, the CDR3 is TGCGCCAGCAGCCAGCTGAACACTGAAGCTTTCTTT. V usage is TRBV4-1 and J usage is TRBJ1-1; D remains ambiguous. The CDR3 sequence is 12 residues long. Germline loops: CDR1 MGHRA, CDR2 YSYEKL. Trimming removed 3 bases from V and 0 bases from J, with 2 bases in between.

The chain is built from TRBV2 and TRBJ1-2; no firm D call. CDR3 length equals 17 residues. The V end was cut by 2 bases, the J end by 4 bases, with 20 bases between. Germline V gene lookup returns CDR1 SNHLY and CDR2 FYNNEI. The DNA for the CDR3 is TGTGCCAGCAGTGAAAGTGAGTTCGTCACAGCGATCTATGGCTACACCTTC. Its protein product is CASSESEFVTAIYGYTF.

This clone was seen more than once but under ten times. The V call is TRBV11-1, the J call TRBJ1-4; 9 bases are shared with TRBD1. CDR1 and CDR2 (germline): SGHAT, FQDESV (reference sequence). The CDR3 contains 16 residues. V trimming: 1 base; J trimming: 5 bases; junction bases outside the gene matches: 5. DNA of the CDR3: TGTGCCAGCAGCTTAGAAGGGACAGGGCCGAATGAAAAACTGTTTTTT. This codes for CASSLEGTGPNEKLFF. The full variable domain, its missing parts supplied by reference TRBV11-1 and TRBJ1-4, is EAEVAQSPRYKITEKSQAVAFWCDPISGHATLYWYRQILGQGPELLVQFQDESVVDDSQLPKDRFSAERLKGVDSTLKIQPAELGDSAMYLCASSLEGTGPNEKLFFGSGTQLSVL.

The table lists this clone with a count of one. The rearrangement links TRBV9 to TRBJ2-1; either TRBD1 or TRBD2 may supply D (6 bases each). V dropped 1 base and J dropped 2 bases, with 10 bases sitting between them. Germline lookup yields CDR1 SGDLS and CDR2 YYNGEE. The CDR3 runs to 15 residues. CDR3 nucleotides: TGTGCCAGCAGCGTAAACGGGGGCGCCTACAATGAGCAGTTCTTC. Translation gives CASSVNGGAYNEQFF.

This sequence joins TRBV4-1 and TRBJ2-7, with 9 bases that match TRBD2. The CDR3 runs 15 residues. CDR1 and CDR2 (germline): MGHRA, YSYEKL. J lost 5 bases, V lost 4 bases, and 9 bases had no gene match. The CDR3: CASSPVAGANNEQYF. CDR3 DNA: TGCGCCAGCAGCCCCGTAGCGGGGGCCAATAACGAGCAGTACTTC.

V and J are TRBV5-8 and TRBJ2-3; tentative D call: TRBD1 (6 bases). The CDR3 covers 11 residues. CDR1 and CDR2 from the germline V gene are SGHTS and YDEGEE. V lost 1 base and J 9 bases, leaving 6 bases between the germline ends. The DNA of the CDR3 is TGTGCCAGCAGCTTGACAGGGACGCAGTATTTT. Its translation is CASSLTGTQYF.

V and J are TRBV6-6 and TRBJ2-7; D is uncertain. V dropped 11 bases and J dropped 2 bases, with 4 bases sitting between them. Germline V CDR1 and CDR2: MNHNY, SVGAGI (reference sequence). CDR3 length: 9 amino acids. The CDR3 nucleotides read TGTGCCGTTGCCTACGAGCAGTACTTC. It codes for CAVAYEQYF.

The chain employs TRBV2 and TRBJ2-1; 9 nucleotides line up with TRBD1. V lost 8 bases and J lost 2; bases outside the gene matches: 4. Germline loops: CDR1 SNHLY, CDR2 FYNNEI. The CDR3 runs to 14 residues. The chain's CDR3 is CASADRGPYNEQFF. CDR3 coding DNA: TGTGCCAGCGCGGACAGGGGCCCCTACAATGAGCAGTTCTTC.

V and J are TRBV10-3 and TRBJ2-7, with a weak D call TRBD1 (6 bases). Germline loops: CDR1 ENHRY, CDR2 SYGVKD. The V end lost 5 bases, the J end lost 5 bases, and 22 bases lay between the germline ends. The CDR3 loop spans 16 amino acids. The CDR3 loop is CAISSPGQGLEDEQYF. The CDR3 region has the DNA TGTGCCATCAGTTCTCCGGGACAAGGGTTGGAGGACGAGCAGTACTTC.

The chain couples TRBV5-4 to TRBJ1-6; TRBD1 is a possible D gene (6 bases). The CDR3 runs 16 residues. Trimming took 4 bases from V and 0 from J, leaving 11 bases between them. Germline lookup yields CDR1 SGHNT and CDR2 YYREEE (reference sequence). CDR3 in amino acids: CASSPGQSSYNSPLHF. The CDR3 bases are TGTGCCAGCAGCCCCGGACAGAGCTCCTATAATTCACCCCTCCACTTT.

The chain is built from TRBV10-2 and TRBJ1-4; 10 bases line up with TRBD1. The J segment lost 5 bases and the V segment lost 3 bases, leaving 3 bases of the junction unmatched. Germline V gene lookup returns CDR1 WSHSY and CDR2 SAAADI. This CDR3 has 15 residues. The CDR3 nucleotides are TGCGCCAGCAGTGACCCGGGACAGGGGAATGAAAAACTGTTTTTT. As protein: CASSDPGQGNEKLFF.

To note about this clone: The sample contains more than one DNA sequence encoding this CDR3. The genes are TRBV7-6 and TRBJ1-5, with D uncertain. This CDR3 has 17 amino acids. CDR1 and CDR2 (germline): SGHVS, FNYEAQ. V was shortened by 5 bases and J by 6 bases, with 23 bases between the two germline ends. The CDR3 here is CASSPHQAGFVIQPQHF. The CDR3 nucleotides read TGTGCCAGCAGCCCACACCAGGCCGGGTTTGTTATTCAGCCCCAGCATTTT.

This rearrangement joins TRBV21-1 to TRBJ2-2. TRBV21-1 is classified as a pseudogene. This CDR3 has 21 residues. CDR3: CASSKWDPTRHPTQKAGELFF. The CDR3 nucleotides read TGTGCCAGCAGCAAATGGGACCCGACTCGGCACCCTACCCAGAAAGCCGGGGAGCTGTTTTTT.

The J gene is TRBJ1-6, the V gene TRBV13, with 9 positions matching TRBD1. The J segment lost 10 bases and the V segment lost 3 bases, leaving 4 bases of the junction unmatched. CDR1 is PRHDT and CDR2 is FYEKMQ in the germline V gene (reference sequence). The CDR3 runs 14 residues. CDR3 residues: CASSFDRGGSPLHF. In DNA, the CDR3 is TGTGCCAGCAGCTTTGACAGGGGGGGATCACCCCTCCACTTT.